This TCR beta chain comes out of a study of naive and memory T cell subsets. Study outcomes and limitations: Findings for naive and memory subsets could not be checked against ground truth. Over 90% of naive TCR sequences appeared only once after error correction, unlike memory subsets.

An equimolar mix of two oligonucleotides served as the beta constant-region primer for TRBC1 and TRBC2. Via MiXCR, TCRdb re-called the UMI-ligation and nested PCR reads, giving one row per CDR3 protein. The sample holds approximately 85,000 distinct CDR3 sequences, 7% to 8% seen once. A few counts support this clonotype. Its matching antigen is unknown. Alpha and beta libraries were amplified separately from the second PCR onward. The V end lost 7 bases, the J end lost 3 bases, and 16 bases lay between the germline ends. The CDR3 contains 15 residues. The J gene is TRBJ2-1, the V gene TRBV12-3 or TRBV12-4; perhaps TRBD2 as D (5 bases). This receptor was taken from a human donor in good health. The sample was central memory CD4+ T cells from blood. CDR3 sequence reads: CASTEPGGLYNEQFF. The DNA for the CDR3 is TGTGCCAGCACCGAGCCGGGTGGACTCTACAATGAGCAGTTCTTC.